The rows below give T cell receptor beta chains drawn from one sample of a study of blood T cell repertoires in COVID-19. The protocol was immunoSEQ multiplex PCR, while the TCRdb copy is restricted to in-frame clones and leaves out a portion. The sample yields about 74,000 clones, roughly 84% seen once. Sequencing used peripheral blood. All receptors come from a man aged 65 to 85 with active or convalescent COVID-19. Each CDR3 is given with its conserved first and last residue. The D gene is left open where the match is weak. Part of the rows lack a size; the others show once, few, many or a class for expanded clones.

J | V | D | size | DNA | CDR3
TRBJ1-1 | TRBV7-9 | - | - | TGTGCCAGCAACAGGGTCATGAACACTGAAGCTTTCTTT | CASNRVMNTEAFF
TRBJ1-4 | TRBV29-1 | - | once | TGCAGCGTTGCCCAGGGTGTTGAAAAACTGTTTTTT | CSVAQGVEKLFF
TRBJ2-2 | TRBV7-3 | TRBD2 | - | TGTGCCAGCAGCGGGTCGGGAGGGGACACCGGGGAGCTGTTTTTT | CASSGSGGDTGELFF
TRBJ1-3 | TRBV18 | - | - | TGTGCCAGCTCACCCCCAGGGGTATCTGGAAACACCATATATTTT | CASSPPGVSGNTIYF
TRBJ2-3 | TRBV5-1 | - | - | TGCGCCAGCGCATTGGGGGGAGCTGATACGCAGTATTTT | CASALGGADTQYF
TRBJ2-1 | TRBV7-2 | TRBD2 | - | TGTGCCAGCAGTCTCGAAGGGACTAGCGGGAGAGCCAATGAGCAGTTCTTC | CASSLEGTSGRANEQFF
TRBJ1-1 | TRBV6-2/TRBV6-3 | - | - | TGTGCCAGCAGTTACAAACTCGGGGACACTGAAGCTTTCTTT | CASSYKLGDTEAFF
TRBJ2-1 | TRBV9 | TRBD1 | few | TGTGCCAGCAGCGTCCGTGGACAGGGAGGCAAGCAGTTCTTC | CASSVRGQGGKQFF
TRBJ2-3 | TRBV29-1 | - | - | TGCAGCGTTGGAGGAGATACGCAGTATTTT | CSVGGDTQYF
TRBJ2-3 | TRBV20-1 | TRBD2 | - | TGCAGTGCAGAACTAGCGGATACGCAGTATTTT | CSAELADTQYF
TRBJ2-3 | TRBV3-1/TRBV3-2 | - | - | TGTGCCAGCACCCTTCGGGGGGCGGGAGATACGCAGTATTTT | CASTLRGAGDTQYF
TRBJ1-5 | TRBV19 | - | - | TGTGCCAGTAGTATTGGACAGTTTGGTCAGCCCCAGCATTTT | CASSIGQFGQPQHF
TRBJ1-2 | TRBV30 | - | - | TGTGCCTGGAGTATACCAGGGTCAACCCTTTATGGCTACACCTTC | CAWSIPGSTLYGYTF
TRBJ1-2 | TRBV11-2 | TRBD1 | - | TGTGCCAGCAGCATGACAGGGCTGGTTGGCTACACCTTC | CASSMTGLVGYTF
TRBJ2-1 | TRBV7-6 | TRBD2 | - | TGTGCCAGCAGCCAGGGACTAGCGGGGGGGCTGAATGAGCAGTTCTTC | CASSQGLAGGLNEQFF
TRBJ1-2 | TRBV30 | TRBD1 | - | TGTGCCTGGAGGCTGGACAGGGGTTCTTATGGCTACACCTTC | CAWRLDRGSYGYTF
TRBJ1-6 | TRBV5-1 | TRBD1 | - | TGCGCCAGCAGCCCCGGGACAGGGGTCTATAATTCACCCCTCCACTTT | CASSPGTGVYNSPLHF
TRBJ2-5 | TRBV6-5 | TRBD2 | - | TGTGCCAGCATGGCGGGAGGGAGAGAGACCCAGTACTTC | CASMAGGRETQYF
TRBJ1-3 | TRBV2 | TRBD1 | once | TGTGCCAGCAGTCGTTACGGGACAGGGTTAGGAAACACCATATATTTT | CASSRYGTGLGNTIYF
TRBJ2-7 | TRBV12-5 | TRBD1 | - | TGTGCTAGTGCCGAACCCCCGGGACAGGGAAATTTC | CASAEPPGQGNF
TRBJ1-6 | TRBV12-3/TRBV12-4 | TRBD1 | - | TGTGCCAGCACCCGGACAGGGGATTCACCCCTCCACTTT | CASTRTGDSPLHF
TRBJ1-2 | TRBV19 | - | - | TGTGCCAGTAGTATGAGTTCGGTTAACTATGGCTACACCTTC | CASSMSSVNYGYTF
TRBJ1-2 | TRBV6-5 | TRBD1 | - | TGTGCCAGCAGAGAGACAGGGGCTAACTATGGCTACACCTTC | CASRETGANYGYTF
TRBJ1-6 | TRBV11-2 | - | - | TGTGCCAGCAGCTCCCTCACAGGGAACGGTTCACCCCTCCACTTT | CASSSLTGNGSPLHF
TRBJ1-1 | TRBV7-9 | - | - | TGTGCCAGCAGCTCCGGGGGATACAAAGCTTTCTTT | CASSSGGYKAFF
TRBJ1-6 | TRBV6-4 | - | once | TGTGCCAGCAGTGACCGCGATGGTTCACCCCTCCACTTT | CASSDRDGSPLHF
TRBJ2-3 | TRBV18 | - | - | TGTGCCAGCTCACAGGAGGATACGCAGTATTTT | CASSQEDTQYF
TRBJ1-1 | TRBV28 | TRBD1 | - | TGTGCCAGCATACAATCCCACAGGGGGTTCACTGAAGCTTTCTTT | CASIQSHRGFTEAFF
TRBJ1-2 | TRBV29-1 | - | - | TGCAGCGTTGAAGAGACGGGGTCCTATGGCTACACCTTC | CSVEETGSYGYTF
TRBJ2-3 | TRBV3-1/TRBV3-2 | TRBD2 | - | TGTGCCAGCAGCCAACCTAGGACTAGCGGGAGGACAGATACGCAGTATTTT | CASSQPRTSGRTDTQYF
TRBJ1-2 | TRBV11-2 | - | - | TGTGCCAGCAGCTCAGAAGAGCTGGGGCCACAATATGGCTACACCTTC | CASSSEELGPQYGYTF
TRBJ2-7 | TRBV11-1 | TRBD1 | - | TGTGCCAGCAGCTTAGGGACAGGGATCTACGAGCAGTACTTC | CASSLGTGIYEQYF
TRBJ1-5 | TRBV19 | - | - | TGTGCCAGTAGTATGGGCCCCGTCCGTCTGGGCAATCAGCCCCAGCATTTT | CASSMGPVRLGNQPQHF
TRBJ1-2 | TRBV5-1 | TRBD1 | - | TGCGCCAGCAGTCGAGACAGGGGCGATGGCTACACCTTC | CASSRDRGDGYTF
TRBJ2-5 | TRBV4-1 | - | - | TGCGCCAGCAGCCCCCAATTCAGGGGAGAGACCCAGTACTTC | CASSPQFRGETQYF
TRBJ1-2 | TRBV10-1 | - | few | TGCGCCAGCAGTGCTGAGGTCCGGGATCCCTATGGCTACACCTTC | CASSAEVRDPYGYTF
TRBJ2-1 | TRBV28 | - | - | TGTGCCAGCAGTCAACAGGGACCAAATGGGTACAATGAGCAGTTCTTC | CASSQQGPNGYNEQFF
TRBJ1-2 | TRBV30 | - | - | TGTGCCTGGAGTGTACGTTACGGGGAGATAAACTATGGCTACACCTTC | CAWSVRYGEINYGYTF
TRBJ2-7 | TRBV10-3 | - | - | TGTGCCATCAGTGAGGGAGACGAGCAGTACTTC | CAISEGDEQYF
TRBJ2-2 | TRBV7-9 | - | - | TGTGCCAGCAGCTTCGTCCGACAGAGACAAATCGGGGAGCTGTTTTTT | CASSFVRQRQIGELFF
TRBJ1-4 | TRBV6-5 | TRBD1 | - | TGTGCCAGCAGTTACCGTCAGGGGGTAGAAAAACTGTTTTTT | CASSYRQGVEKLFF
TRBJ2-3 | TRBV28 | - | - | TGTGCCAGCAGCTCGGTTCCAGATACGCAGTATTTT | CASSSVPDTQYF
TRBJ1-5 | TRBV19 | TRBD1 | many | TGTGCCAGTAGTTCTCCAGGGGGTGGTCAGCCCCAGCATTTT | CASSSPGGGQPQHF
TRBJ1-2 | TRBV15 | - | - | TGTGCCACCAGCAGAGATAGGCAGGGGAACTATGGCTACACCTTC | CATSRDRQGNYGYTF
TRBJ2-7 | TRBV5-1 | - | - | TGCGCCAGCAGCTGGACCGGGACTTCCTACGAGCAGTACTTC | CASSWTGTSYEQYF
TRBJ1-1 | TRBV19 | - | - | TGTGCCAGTAGTATCACAGGGAAGAACACTGAAGCTTTCTTT | CASSITGKNTEAFF
TRBJ1-2 | TRBV10-1 | - | - | TGCGCCAGCAGCTACGACAGTTCCCCCTATGGCTACACCTTC | CASSYDSSPYGYTF
TRBJ2-3 | TRBV24-1 | TRBD2 | - | TGTGCCACCAGTGATGAAGTAGCGGGAGGGCCGATGGGTACGCAGTATTTT | CATSDEVAGGPMGTQYF
TRBJ2-4 | TRBV27 | TRBD1 | - | TGTGCCAGCAGCCAACAGGGGGCGGGCATTCAGTACTTC | CASSQQGAGIQYF
TRBJ2-5 | TRBV7-4 | TRBD2 | few | TGTGCCAGCAGCTTAGGCCTAGCGGGCCCACAAGAGACCCAGTACTTC | CASSLGLAGPQETQYF
TRBJ2-4 | TRBV7-8 | TRBD2 | - | TGTGCCAGCAGCTTAGAGTTCCTAGCGGGGGGCGCGTTAGCCAAAAACATTCAGTACTTC | CASSLEFLAGGALAKNIQYF
TRBJ2-5 | TRBV2 | TRBD2 | - | TGTGCCAGCAGTGGCGGGACTAGCGGGAGTACTCAGGAGACCCAGTACTTC | CASSGGTSGSTQETQYF
TRBJ1-2 | TRBV6-5 | TRBD1 | - | TGTGCCAGCAGTAGGACAGGACCCACTAACTATGGCTACACCTTC | CASSRTGPTNYGYTF
TRBJ2-7 | TRBV6-1 | - | - | TGTGCCAGCAGTGAACCAGGCACCTACGAGCAGTACTTC | CASSEPGTYEQYF
TRBJ1-6 | TRBV4-1 | TRBD1 | - | TGCGCCAGCAGCCAAGCAGGGGGCAGCGCCTATAATTCACCCCTCCACTTT | CASSQAGGSAYNSPLHF
TRBJ2-5 | TRBV3-1/TRBV3-2 | TRBD1 | - | TGTGCCAGCGCTAGACCGGGACAGGGTCTACAAGAGACCCAGTACTTC | CASARPGQGLQETQYF